These 29 T cell receptor beta chains were sequenced from one sample in a study of regulatory T cells in long-lasting Graves disease. The time point is: newly diagnosed GD, antithyroid drugs for less than 3 months. Generation of the TCR library employed RNA extracted from PBMCs. Assembly of TCR beta libraries relied on iRepertoire HTBI primers together with Arm-PCR of CDR3 regions. A single record per CDR3 protein comes from TCRdb applying MiXCR to the multiplex PCR reads. This sample has approximately 350,000 distinct CDR3 sequences, with 16% found just once. The sample was also linked to a second study, of T cells in Graves' hyperthyroidism and ophthalmopathy.

The starting material was peripheral blood mononuclear cells (PBMCs), obtained at new diagnosis, from a patient treated with antithyroid drugs. All receptors come from a middle-aged man with Graves disease.

This clonotype was recorded once. This chain links TRBV6-1 with TRBJ1-5, with D possibly TRBD1 on 5 matching bases. Trimming removed 2 bases from V and 2 bases from J, with 10 bases in between. The germline V gene has CDR1 MNHNS and CDR2 SASEGT. This CDR3 comprises 15 residues. CDR3 in DNA: TGTGCCAGCAGTGAATTCAGGGCGGGCAATCAGCCCCAGCATTTT. Its protein is CASSEFRAGNQPQHF.

This clonotype has only a few counts. V gene TRBV6-2 or TRBV6-3 combines with J gene TRBJ2-5, with 8 bases that match TRBD2. The CDR3 is 14 amino acids. With 6 bases clipped from V and 1 base from J, the junction kept 4 bases outside the gene matches. Germline V gene data show CDR1 as MNHEY and CDR2 as SVGEGT. This chain's CDR3 is CASRRGDSQETQYF. DNA for the CDR3: TGTGCCAGCAGGCGGGGGGATTCCCAAGAGACCCAGTACTTC.

In its sample, this clonotype was seen a few times. The chain employs TRBV10-3 and TRBJ1-2; TRBD1 matches at 7 bases. The V gene end was trimmed by 6 bases and the J gene end by 3 bases; junction bases not matched to a gene: 1. CDR1 and CDR2 (germline): ENHRY, SYGVKD. The CDR3 extends over 12 amino acids. CDR3 DNA sequence: TGTGCCATCAGCCAGGGGGACTATGGCTACACCTTC. Amino acids: CAISQGDYGYTF.

This clonotype has ten or more counts. The CDR3 here is CASSQAGRHTEAFF. Here the CDR3 DNA reads TGTGCCAGCAGCCAAGCAGGGAGGCACACTGAAGCTTTCTTT. The rearrangement joins TRBV3-1 to TRBJ1-1; the D gene is possibly TRBD1 (5 bases). The CDR3 length is 14 residues. V was pared by 1 base and J by 3 bases, with 9 bases between. Looked up from germline, CDR1 is LGHDT and CDR2 is YNNKEL (reference sequence).

There are many counts of this clonotype. CDR3 coding DNA: TGCGCCAGCAGCTTCCGACAGGGGAACACTGAAGCTTTCTTT. It codes for CASSFRQGNTEAFF. The genes are TRBV4-1 and TRBJ1-1, with 7 bases lining up with TRBD1. This CDR3 is 14 amino acids long. Germline CDR1 is MGHRA and CDR2 is YSYEKL. The trim removed 5 bases at V and 1 base at J, leaving 4 bases unmatched.

Note on this clonotype: A much more abundant neighbour one base away suggests this may be a read error. The rearrangement uses TRBV5-1 and TRBJ2-5, with 11 bases lining up with TRBD1. The DNA end favors TRBJ2-1, so the J call may be wrong. This CDR3 contains 13 residues. Per the germline V gene, CDR1 is SGHRS and CDR2 is YFSETQ. The CDR3 reads CASSGGQGGEQFF. For the CDR3, the DNA is TGCGCCAGCAGCGGGGGACAGGGGGGCGAGCAGTTCTTC.

This clonotype was detected ten times or more. The rearrangement links TRBV20-1 to TRBJ2-3; 8 nucleotides match TRBD2. The CDR3 sequence is 14 residues long. Germline lookup yields CDR1 DFQATT and CDR2 SNEGSKA (reference sequence). Trimming cost V 2 bases and J 3 bases; bases outside gene matches: 4. CDR3 coding DNA: TGCAGTGCTAGAAGAGCGGGGGAAACAGATACGCAGTATTTT. Translation gives CSARRAGETDTQYF.

This clonotype came up many times. The chain combines TRBV30 with TRBJ2-1; a weak D match, TRBD2 (5 bases). Germline loops: CDR1 GTSNPN, CDR2 SVGIG (reference sequence). V was shortened by 2 bases and J by 2 bases, with 7 bases between the two germline ends. The CDR3 is made up of 13 amino acids. The CDR3 spells CAWSPGTYNEQFF. The CDR3 coding sequence is TGTGCCTGGAGTCCCGGGACCTACAATGAGCAGTTCTTC.

Turning to this clonotype: Given a much more abundant clone one base away, this may be a read error. The chain joins TRBV5-1 to TRBJ2-1, with 9 bases that match TRBD2. This CDR3 is 14 amino acids long. Germline V lookup: CDR1 SGHRS, CDR2 YFSETQ. CDR3 in DNA: TGCGCCTGCAGCAGTAGCGGGAGTTACAATGAGCAGTTCTTC. Translated: CACSSSGSYNEQFF.

The chain is built from TRBV25-1 and TRBJ2-7, with TRBD1 identical over 9 bases. Germline V gene lookup returns CDR1 MGHDK and CDR2 SYGVNS. V dropped 1 base and J dropped 3; count of bases not matched to a gene: 4. This CDR3 comprises 15 residues. This chain's CDR3 is CASSESGTGSYEQYF. The CDR3 DNA reads as TGTGCCAGCAGTGAATCGGGGACAGGGAGCTACGAGCAGTACTTC.

This chain uses TRBV11-2 with TRBJ2-7; D remains unclear. V was clipped by 5 bases and J by 3 bases, with 20 bases between them. The CDR3 runs to 16 residues. Germline assignment: CDR1 SGHAT and CDR2 FQNNGV. CDR3 sequence reads: CASSRGRTLQNYEQYF. The CDR3 region has the DNA TGTGCCAGCAGCCGAGGAAGGACGCTACAGAACTACGAGCAGTACTTC.

Only one count was recorded for this clonotype. The CDR3 spells CSALSGERYEQYF. CDR3 bases: TGCAGTGCTCTTAGCGGGGAACGCTACGAGCAGTACTTC. The chain is built from TRBV20-1 and TRBJ2-7; 8 nucleotides line up with TRBD2. Germline-derived CDR1 and CDR2 are DFQATT and SNEGSKA (reference sequence). CDR3 length: 13 amino acids. V lost 5 bases and J lost 3; bases outside the gene matches: 6.

This clonotype has ten or more counts. The chain links TRBV7-9 to TRBJ2-1; D uncertain. Germline CDR1 SEHNR, CDR2 FQNEAQ (reference sequence). The CDR3 spans 14 residues. V was trimmed by 5 bases and J by 7 bases, leaving 15 bases between them. The chain's CDR3 is CASSPTLIGNEQFF. The CDR3 DNA reads as TGTGCCAGCAGCCCGACATTGATTGGGAATGAGCAGTTCTTC.

In this sample, this clonotype turned up many times. This chain connects TRBV7-9 to TRBJ1-4; tentatively, D is TRBD1 (5 bases). This CDR3 has 16 amino acids. Germline lookup yields CDR1 SEHNR and CDR2 FQNEAQ (reference sequence). V was trimmed by 5 bases and J by 3 bases, leaving 16 bases between them. The CDR3 bases are TGTGCCAGCAGCCTCGTTTTGGGGCTCGCTAATGAAAAACTGTTTTTT. The encoded protein is CASSLVLGLANEKLFF.

Regarding this clonotype: A clone one base away is much larger, so this may be a read error. The rearrangement uses TRBV28 and TRBJ2-3; 10 nucleotides agree with TRBD2. The J call is uncertain, as TRBJ2-7 better fits the DNA end. Germline CDR1 MDHEN, CDR2 SYDVKM. This CDR3 is built from 15 residues. CDR3 protein: CASSLGTSVSYGQYF. The CDR3 DNA reads TGTGCCAGCAGTTTAGGGACTAGCGTCTCCTACGGGCAGTACTTC.

In regard to this clonotype: This may be a read error, as it is one base from a much larger clone. This chain connects TRBV24-1 to TRBJ2-1; D is perhaps TRBD1 or TRBD2 (5 bases each). This CDR3 spans 14 amino acids. Germline V gives CDR1 KGHDR, CDR2 SFDVKD. Trimming cost V 3 bases and J 10 bases, with 15 bases left between them. DNA for the CDR3: TGTGCCACCAGTGATCATCCCCCCTGGGACGAGCAGTTCTTC. Its translation is CATSDHPPWDEQFF.

This clonotype was observed at least ten times. The chain combines TRBV24-1 with TRBJ2-3; D remains ambiguous. CDR1 is KGHDR, CDR2 SFDVKD, per germline. V was trimmed by 1 base and J by 7 bases, leaving 2 bases between them. This CDR3 has 11 residues. The CDR3 nucleotides read TGTGCCACCAGTGATTTTAATACGCAGTATTTT. This gives the protein CATSDFNTQYF.

At least ten counts were recorded for this clonotype. The chain joins TRBV5-5 to TRBJ2-7; D not resolved. This CDR3 spans 14 amino acids. Germline V CDR1 and CDR2: SGHKS, YYEKEE (reference sequence). V was shortened by 1 base and J by 2 bases, with 10 bases between the two germline ends. CDR3 loop: CASSLRASTYEQYF. Written as DNA, the CDR3 is TGTGCCAGCAGCTTGAGGGCTAGTACCTACGAGCAGTACTTC.

This clonotype appeared many times. The chain is built from TRBV15 and TRBJ2-7, with 9 bases that match TRBD2. Germline V gene data show CDR1 as LNHNV and CDR2 as YYDKDF (reference sequence). Trimming at V came to 5 bases and at J to 3 bases, leaving 8 bases not matched to a gene. The CDR3 loop spans 15 amino acids. CDR3 bases: TGTGCCACCAGCCCATGGCCTAGCGGGGACTACGAGCAGTACTTC. It specifies CATSPWPSGDYEQYF.

This clonotype appeared many times. V usage is TRBV5-1 and J usage is TRBJ2-1; possible D gene TRBD2, 5 bases. The CDR3 covers 16 residues. Trimming cost V 4 bases and J 0 bases, with 14 bases left between them. Germline lookup yields CDR1 SGHRS and CDR2 YFSETQ. The CDR3 is CASSPAGTGSYNEQFF. The CDR3 DNA follows: TGCGCCAGCAGCCCGGCGGGTACTGGCTCCTACAATGAGCAGTTCTTC.

In this sample, this clonotype turned up many times. The CDR3 loop is CASSFDARARGTDTQYF. In DNA, the CDR3 is TGTGCCAGCAGTTTCGATGCCAGGGCGCGGGGCACAGATACGCAGTATTTT. This chain links TRBV28 with TRBJ2-3; D is possibly TRBD1 or TRBD2 (5 bases each). Germline CDR1 is MDHEN and CDR2 is SYDVKM. Trimming shortened V by 3 bases and J by 1 base, and 17 bases separated the two germline ends. The CDR3 covers 17 residues. The entire variable domain, with the rest obtained from reference TRBV28 and TRBJ2-3, is as follows: DVKVTQSSRYLVKRTGEKVFLECVQDMDHENMFWYRQDPGLGLRLIYFSYDVKMKEKGDIPEGYSVSREKKERFSLILESASTNQTSMYLCASSFDARARGTDTQYFGPGTRLTVL.

The rearrangement links TRBV20-1 to TRBJ2-7, with 8 bases fitting TRBD1. Germline V lookup: CDR1 DFQATT, CDR2 SNEGSKA (reference sequence). Trimming cost V 1 base and J 5 bases; bases outside gene matches: 10. This CDR3 spans 15 amino acids. The CDR3 reads CSARVWTGSLDEQYF. The CDR3 coding sequence is TGCAGTGCTAGAGTCTGGACAGGGAGTTTAGACGAGCAGTACTTC.

This clonotype was found many times. The V gene is TRBV12-3 or TRBV12-4, the J gene TRBJ2-7; either TRBD1 or TRBD2 may fit D (6 bases each). Trimming cost V 6 bases and J 6 bases, with 12 bases left between them. This CDR3 region has 12 residues. CDR3 protein: CASRGRGPEQYF. The CDR3 DNA is TGTGCCAGCAGGGGTCGGGGGCCCGAGCAGTACTTC.

The table lists this clonotype with many counts. V is TRBV12-3 or TRBV12-4 and J is TRBJ1-5, with D possibly TRBD1 on 5 matching bases. The CDR3 has 15 residues. With 3 bases removed from V and 3 bases from J, the gap between germline ends came to 12 bases. CDR3 sequence reads: CASSFAGRNNQPQHF. Written as DNA, the CDR3 is TGTGCCAGCAGTTTTGCGGGGCGCAACAATCAGCCCCAGCATTTT.

The chain recombines TRBV3-1 with TRBJ2-2; a weak D match, TRBD2 (5 bases). CDR1 LGHDT and CDR2 YNNKEL come from the germline V gene (reference sequence). The CDR3 totals 16 residues. Deletions cut 1 base from V and 1 base from J, with 10 bases between. The CDR3 nucleotides are TGTGCCAGCAGCCAAGTAGGACTTTTGAACACCGGGGAGCTGTTTTTT. Its protein is CASSQVGLLNTGELFF.

This clonotype occurred many times. The chain uses TRBV5-1 and TRBJ1-1; D is unclear. CDR1 and CDR2 from the germline V gene are SGHRS and YFSETQ. Trimming pared 0 bases from V and 5 bases from J, leaving 11 bases between. The CDR3 extends over 14 amino acids. The CDR3 loop is CASSLVPGGTEAFF. The CDR3, as DNA: TGCGCCAGCAGCTTGGTTCCCGGAGGAACTGAAGCTTTCTTT. The full variable domain, in which reference TRBV5-1 and TRBJ1-1 provide the parts outside the CDR3, is KAGVTQTPRYLIKTRGQQVTLSCSPISGHRSVSWYQQTPGQGLQFLFEYFSETQRNKGNFPGRFSGRQFSNSRSEMNVSTLELGDSALYLCASSLVPGGTEAFFGQGTRLTVV.

A few counts support this clonotype. The chain has TRBV9 and TRBJ2-3; D gene uncertain. V shed 3 bases and J shed 1 base, with 15 bases lying between them. CDR3 length: 16 residues. CDR1 SGDLS and CDR2 YYNGEE come from the germline V gene. Written as DNA, the CDR3 is TGTGCCAGCAGCGCCTACCCGGACCGCCGCACAGATACGCAGTATTTT. Its protein product is CASSAYPDRRTDTQYF. Full variable domain (missing parts from reference TRBV9 and TRBJ2-3): DSGVTQTPKHLITATGQRVTLRCSPRSGDLSVYWYQQSLDQGLQFLIQYYNGEERAKGNILERFSAQQFPDLHSELNLSSLELGDSALYFCASSAYPDRRTDTQYFGPGTRLTVL.

This clonotype was recorded at least ten times. The chain links TRBV3-1 to TRBJ2-5, with D hard to call. The CDR3 is 12 amino acids. V was clipped by 2 bases and J by 9 bases, with 10 bases between them. The germline CDR1 and CDR2 sequences are LGHDT and YNNKEL (reference sequence). CDR3 residues: CASSQISQAQYF. The CDR3 coding sequence is TGTGCCAGCAGCCAAATCTCGCAGGCCCAGTACTTC.

This clonotype came up many times. CDR3 region: CASSLYARPSTDTQYF. Here the CDR3 DNA reads TGCGCCAGCAGCTTGTACGCCAGACCATCCACAGATACGCAGTATTTT. The V call is TRBV5-1, the J call TRBJ2-3; D is undetermined. Deletions cut 1 base from V and 2 bases from J, with 14 bases between. The V gene's germline CDR1 is SGHRS and CDR2 YFSETQ. This CDR3 is 16 amino acids long.